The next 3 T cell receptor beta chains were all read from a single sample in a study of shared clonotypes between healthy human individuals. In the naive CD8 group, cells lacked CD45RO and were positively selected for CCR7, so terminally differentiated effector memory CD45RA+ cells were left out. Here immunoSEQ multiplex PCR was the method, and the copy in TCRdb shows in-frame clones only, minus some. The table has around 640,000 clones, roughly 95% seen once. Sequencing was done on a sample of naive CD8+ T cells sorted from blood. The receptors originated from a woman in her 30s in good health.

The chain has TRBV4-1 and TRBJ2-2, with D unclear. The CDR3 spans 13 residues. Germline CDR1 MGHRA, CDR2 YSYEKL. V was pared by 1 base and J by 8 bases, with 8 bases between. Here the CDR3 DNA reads TGCGCCAGCAGCCAAGGTCCTAGGGGGGAGCTGTTTTTT. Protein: CASSQGPRGELFF.

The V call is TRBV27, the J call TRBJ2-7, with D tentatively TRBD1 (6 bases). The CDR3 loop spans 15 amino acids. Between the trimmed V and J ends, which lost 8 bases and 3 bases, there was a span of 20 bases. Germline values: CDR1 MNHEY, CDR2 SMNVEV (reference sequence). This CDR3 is CASPPLGGIGYEQYF. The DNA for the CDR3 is TGTGCCAGCCCACCGTTAGGGGGAATAGGCTACGAGCAGTACTTC.

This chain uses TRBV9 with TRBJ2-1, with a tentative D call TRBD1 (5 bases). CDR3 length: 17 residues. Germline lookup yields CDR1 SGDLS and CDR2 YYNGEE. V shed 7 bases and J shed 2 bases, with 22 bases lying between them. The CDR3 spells CASAGGWGLDTYNEQFF. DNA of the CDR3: TGTGCCAGCGCCGGTGGATGGGGCCTCGATACCTACAATGAGCAGTTCTTC.